Below, 20 T cell receptor beta chains from the same sample are listed, as sequenced in a study of blood T cell repertoires in COVID-19. The table came from immunoSEQ multiplex PCR; TCRdb's copy has only in-frame clones and leaves some out. The sample carries 200,000 to 250,000 clones, approximately 86% recorded once. The material sequenced was PBMCs or T cells enriched from blood (not recorded which). The receptor set was obtained from a woman in her fifties or sixties who had recovered from COVID-19.

J is TRBJ1-5 and V is TRBV2, with 10 bases matching TRBD1. V shed 6 bases and J 6 bases; nucleotides not matched to a gene: 2. Per germline, CDR1 SNHLY and CDR2 FYNNEI. The CDR3 is made up of 13 amino acids. CDR3 region: CASRTGGGQPQHF. In DNA, the CDR3 is TGTGCCAGCAGGACAGGGGGCGGTCAGCCCCAGCATTTT.

This sequence joins TRBV28 and TRBJ2-2; TRBD2 aligns across 14 bases. The CDR3 has 16 residues. Germline CDR1 and CDR2: MDHEN and SYDVKM. The J segment lost 5 bases and the V segment lost 10 bases, leaving 9 bases of the junction unmatched. CDR3 protein: CATVGLAGVRTGELFF. CDR3 sequence (DNA): TGTGCCACCGTGGGACTAGCGGGAGTTAGAACCGGGGAGCTGTTTTTT.

This clone has a handful of counts. The rearrangement uses TRBV30 and TRBJ2-1, with a possible D match to TRBD2 (7 bases). Trimming removed 5 bases at V and 0 bases at J, with 20 bases between. CDR1 is GTSNPN, CDR2 SVGIG, per germline (reference sequence). This CDR3 has 17 residues. The CDR3 bases are TGTGCCTGGTCTTGGGGCGGGGGCCCTAGCTCCTACAATGAGCAGTTCTTC. This gives the protein CAWSWGGGPSSYNEQFF.

The J gene is TRBJ2-7, the V gene TRBV11-1; a possible D gene is TRBD2 (5 bases). V lost 4 bases, J lost 0 bases, and 16 bases lay in between. CDR3 size: 16 residues. Germline loops: CDR1 SGHAT, CDR2 FQDESV (reference sequence). CDR3 residues: CASSSPGFESSYEQYF. CDR3 coding DNA: TGTGCCAGCAGCTCACCGGGATTCGAAAGCTCCTACGAGCAGTACTTC.

The genes are TRBV3-1 (or the pseudogene TRBV3-2) and TRBJ2-1; no clear D gene. Trimming stripped 3 bases from V and 6 bases from J, with 9 bases between. Germline loops: CDR1 LGHDT, CDR2 YNNKEL (reference sequence). CDR3 length: 13 amino acids. CDR3 protein: CASSQTLGNEQFF. In nucleotides, the CDR3 is TGTGCCAGCAGCCAGACTCTTGGCAATGAGCAGTTCTTC.

This clone was recorded only once. The V gene is TRBV5-4, the J gene TRBJ1-1, with no clear D. Trimming shortened V by 0 bases and J by 5 bases, and 8 bases separated the two germline ends. Germline CDR1 and CDR2: SGHNT and YYREEE (reference sequence). This CDR3 has 13 residues. The CDR3 region has the DNA TGTGCCAGCAGCTTGGGCGAAGAGACTGAAGCTTTCTTT. Its translation is CASSLGEETEAFF. Variable domain in full (rest from reference TRBV5-4 and TRBJ1-1): ETGVTQSPTHLIKTRGQQVTLRCSSQSGHNTVSWYQQALGQGPQFIFQYYREEENGRGNFPPRFSGLQFPNYSSELNVNALELDDSALYLCASSLGEETEAFFGQGTRLTVV.

The gene calls are TRBV27 and TRBJ1-5; 8 bases align to TRBD1. The CDR3 totals 16 residues. Trimming at V came to 4 bases and at J to 0 bases, leaving 5 bases not matched to a gene. Germline V gives CDR1 MNHEY, CDR2 SMNVEV (reference sequence). This CDR3 reads CASSSTGGASNQPQHF. The CDR3 coding sequence is TGTGCCAGCAGTTCCACAGGGGGAGCTAGCAATCAGCCCCAGCATTTT.

This rearrangement joins TRBV2 to TRBJ1-6, with 8 bases identical to TRBD1. The CDR3 covers 15 residues. Germline loops: CDR1 SNHLY, CDR2 FYNNEI. V shed 4 bases, J shed 6 bases, and the junction held 5 bases outside the gene matches. The chain's CDR3 is CASSARTGSNSPLHF. CDR3 nucleotide sequence: TGTGCCAGCAGTGCGCGGACAGGGTCTAATTCACCCCTCCACTTT.

This clone was recorded only once. The chain employs TRBV27 and TRBJ2-1, with 9 nucleotides matching TRBD1. Per germline, CDR1 MNHEY and CDR2 SMNVEV (reference sequence). This CDR3 is built from 19 residues. J lost 5 bases, V lost 3 bases, and 17 bases had no gene match. The CDR3 here is CASSFSPGQGPMIDNEQFF. DNA for the CDR3: TGTGCCAGCAGTTTTTCCCCGGGACAGGGACCAATGATAGACAATGAGCAGTTCTTC.

The chain has TRBV10-3 and TRBJ1-4; 12 bases match TRBD1. The junction had 6 bases not matched to a gene; V was cut back by 0 bases and J by 4 bases. Germline-derived CDR1 and CDR2 are ENHRY and SYGVKD. This CDR3 region has 18 residues. DNA for the CDR3: TGTGCCATCAGTGAGTCCGGTGGGACAGGGGGCCGTAATGAAAAACTGTTTTTT. This translates into CAISESGGTGGRNEKLFF.

The chain links TRBV6-5 to TRBJ2-7; D remains ambiguous. There are 15 residues in the CDR3. Germline V gene lookup returns CDR1 MNHEY and CDR2 SVGAGI. Trimming left V 0 bases short and J 0 bases short, with 9 bases between. The CDR3 nucleotides read TGTGCCAGCAGTTACTCTTCCGGGTACTCCTACGAGCAGTACTTC. Encoded protein: CASSYSSGYSYEQYF.

The chain combines TRBV5-3 with TRBJ2-2, with unresolved D. TRBV5-3 is recorded as an ORF, its role being uncertain. This CDR3 comprises 18 residues. V gave up 0 bases and J gave up 0 bases, with 15 bases separating them. As DNA, the CDR3 is TGTGCCAGAAGCTTGGCCATGGCGGTCCTTACGAACACCGGGGAGCTGTTTTTT. Its protein product is CARSLAMAVLTNTGELFF.

The chain uses TRBV6-5 and TRBJ2-2, with 9 bases identical to TRBD1. J was trimmed by 5 bases and V by 11 bases; bases with no gene match: 9. Per germline, CDR1 MNHEY and CDR2 SVGAGI. This CDR3 is built from 14 residues. CDR3 sequence: CACRQGEFTGELFF. Written as DNA, the CDR3 is TGTGCCTGCCGACAGGGGGAATTTACCGGGGAGCTGTTTTTT.

The V gene is TRBV29-1, the J gene TRBJ2-3; D unresolved. The CDR3 totals 13 residues. V dropped 4 bases and J dropped 3 bases, with 11 bases sitting between them. Germline values: CDR1 SQVTM, CDR2 ANQGSEA. CDR3 loop: CSVGGLVTDTQYF. CDR3 sequence (DNA): TGCAGCGTTGGAGGCTTAGTGACAGATACGCAGTATTTT.

This chain uses TRBV21-1 with TRBJ2-2; the D segment call TRBD2 is taken from the table without a DNA check. TRBV21-1 is flagged as a pseudogene. The CDR3 runs 21 residues. The CDR3 DNA reads as TGTGCCAGCAGCATTCAGGGACAGACGGGACTAGCGGGAGTTGAGACCGGGGAGCTGTTTTTT. Residues: CASSIQGQTGLAGVETGELFF.

The chain is built from TRBV7-2 and TRBJ1-5; D gene ambiguous. The length of the CDR3 is 14 residues. Germline V gene lookup returns CDR1 SGHTA and CDR2 FQGNSA. The ends were cut back, 1 base at V and 3 bases at J, with 7 bases in the middle. For the CDR3, the DNA is TGTGCCAGCAGCTTAGGGCGGTACAATCAGCCCCAGCATTTT. It encodes CASSLGRYNQPQHF.

The J gene is TRBJ2-1, the V gene TRBV5-1, with D tentatively TRBD2 (5 bases). Germline V CDR1 and CDR2: SGHRS, YFSETQ. V was cut by 0 bases and J by 5 bases, with 12 bases left in between. The CDR3 runs to 15 residues. The DNA of the CDR3 is TGCGCCAGCAGCTTGGACTCCGGGAACGACAATGAGCAGTTCTTC. This translates into CASSLDSGNDNEQFF.

V is TRBV2 and J is TRBJ1-5; D is unresolved. The length of the CDR3 is 13 residues. Germline V gene sequence: CDR1 SNHLY, CDR2 FYNNEI. V lost 4 bases, J lost 3 bases, and 7 bases lay in between. The DNA of the CDR3 is TGTGCCAGCAGTGCAGGTTTCAATCAGCCCCAGCATTTT. Protein sequence: CASSAGFNQPQHF.

V and J are TRBV11-3 and TRBJ2-3; no clear D. This CDR3 region has 14 residues. With 1 base removed from V and 1 base from J, the gap between germline ends came to 6 bases. Germline V CDR1 and CDR2: SGHNT, YENEEA. CDR3 nucleotides: TGTGCCAGCAGCTTAGCCCGGGGCACAGATACGCAGTATTTT. It specifies CASSLARGTDTQYF.

The gene calls are TRBV11-2 and TRBJ2-5; 13 bases agree with TRBD2. Germline assignment: CDR1 SGHAT and CDR2 FQNNGV. The CDR3 has 17 amino acids. The ends lost 5 bases at V and 5 bases at J; junction bases unmatched: 11. The chain's CDR3 is CASSPLHTSGRVETQYF. The CDR3 DNA reads as TGTGCCAGCAGCCCCCTTCATACTAGCGGGAGGGTGGAGACCCAGTACTTC. Full variable domain (missing parts from reference TRBV11-2 and TRBJ2-5): EAGVAQSPRYKIIEKRQSVAFWCNPISGHATLYWYQQILGQGPKLLIQFQNNGVVDDSQLPKDRFSAERLKGVDSTLKIQPAKLEDSAVYLCASSPLHTSGRVETQYFGPGTRLLVL.